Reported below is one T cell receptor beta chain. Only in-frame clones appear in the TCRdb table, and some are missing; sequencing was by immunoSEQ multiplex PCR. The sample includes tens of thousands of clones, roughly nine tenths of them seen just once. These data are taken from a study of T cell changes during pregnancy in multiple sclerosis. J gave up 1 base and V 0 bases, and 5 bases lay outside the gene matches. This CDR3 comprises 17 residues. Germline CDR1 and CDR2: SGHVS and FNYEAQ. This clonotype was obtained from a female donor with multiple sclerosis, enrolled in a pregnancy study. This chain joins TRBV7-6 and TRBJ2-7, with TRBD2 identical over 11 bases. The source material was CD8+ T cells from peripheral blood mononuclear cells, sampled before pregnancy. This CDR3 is CASSLASSGGYSYEQYF. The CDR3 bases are TGTGCCAGCAGCTTAGCGTCTAGCGGGGGGTATTCCTACGAGCAGTACTTC.